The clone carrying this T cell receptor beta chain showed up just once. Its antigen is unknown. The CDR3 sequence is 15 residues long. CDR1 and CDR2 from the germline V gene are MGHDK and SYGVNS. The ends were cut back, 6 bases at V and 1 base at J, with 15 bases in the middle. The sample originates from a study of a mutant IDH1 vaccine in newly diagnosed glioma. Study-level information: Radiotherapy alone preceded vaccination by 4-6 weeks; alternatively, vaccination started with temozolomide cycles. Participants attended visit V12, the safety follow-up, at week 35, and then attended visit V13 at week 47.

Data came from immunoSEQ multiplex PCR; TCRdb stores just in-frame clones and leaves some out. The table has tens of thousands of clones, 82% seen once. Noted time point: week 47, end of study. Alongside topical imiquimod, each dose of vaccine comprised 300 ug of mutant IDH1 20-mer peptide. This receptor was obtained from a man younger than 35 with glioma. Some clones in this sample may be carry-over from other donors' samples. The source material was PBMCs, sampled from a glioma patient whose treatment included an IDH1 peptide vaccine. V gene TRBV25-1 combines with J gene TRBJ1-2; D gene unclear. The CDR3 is CASSVGGRGNYGYTF. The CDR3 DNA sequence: TGTGCCAGCAGCGTAGGAGGACGGGGTAACTATGGCTACACCTTC.